A single sample is the source of the 29 T cell receptor beta chains below, sequenced in a study of neoadjuvant anti-PD-1 for oral cavity cancer. TCRdb's copy holds only in-frame clones and misses some; the assay was immunoSEQ multiplex PCR. Of about 72,000 clones in the sample, about 85% were seen once. Sample time point: after neoadjuvant nivolumab, at surgical resection. The specimen comprised PBMCs, sampled after nivolumab (anti-PD-1) treatment. The receptors come from a person aged 40 to 85 with oral cavity squamous cell carcinoma.

The chain couples TRBV6-1 to TRBJ2-1, with 11 bases matching TRBD2. The CDR3 runs to 17 residues. Germline CDR1 is MNHNS and CDR2 is SASEGT. V lost 4 bases, J lost 7 bases, and 12 bases stayed unmatched. CDR3: CASSGGNLAGGGNEQFF. For the CDR3, the DNA is TGTGCCAGCAGTGGGGGTAACTTAGCGGGAGGGGGAAATGAGCAGTTCTTC.

As to this clone: Additional DNA sequences in this sample encode the identical CDR3. This chain links TRBV7-3 with TRBJ2-5; D perhaps matches TRBD1 (6 bases). This CDR3 comprises 13 residues. Deletions cut 5 bases from V and 5 bases from J, with 12 bases between. Germline V gene lookup returns CDR1 SGHTA and CDR2 FQGTGA. The CDR3 sequence: CASSPGVGETQYF. The CDR3 DNA follows: TGTGCCAGCAGCCCAGGGGTAGGGGAGACCCAGTACTTC.

The CDR3 nucleotides read TGTGCCAGCAGCTTTTGGACAGGGGCCACCGGGGAGCTGTTTTTT. Amino acid sequence: CASSFWTGATGELFF. The chain carries TRBV7-9 and TRBJ2-2, with 9 bases aligning to TRBD1. The CDR3 length is 15 residues. J lost 4 bases, V lost 3 bases, and 3 bases had no gene match. Per the germline V gene, CDR1 is SEHNR and CDR2 is FQNEAQ (reference sequence).

The CDR3 region is CASSLTQGGYTF. The CDR3 DNA follows: TGTGCCAGCAGCTTAACGCAAGGGGGCTACACCTTC. The V gene is TRBV13, the J gene TRBJ1-2; D is uncertain. Between the trimmed V and J ends, which lost 2 bases and 8 bases, there was a span of 9 bases. The CDR3 spans 12 residues. Germline V CDR1 and CDR2: PRHDT, FYEKMQ (reference sequence).

This sequence joins TRBV10-3 and TRBJ2-1; D unresolved. The V gene's germline CDR1 is ENHRY and CDR2 SYGVKD. V dropped 10 bases and J dropped 4 bases, with 20 bases sitting between them. CDR3 length: 15 residues. Here the CDR3 DNA reads TGTGCCACCTACGGCGGTGGTCAGTCGTACAATGAGCAGTTCTTC. Amino acids: CATYGGGQSYNEQFF.

This clone was recorded a few times. The chain uses TRBV2 and TRBJ2-7; unclear D gene. The CDR3 runs 12 residues. The V end lost 5 bases, the J end lost 3 bases, and 8 bases lay between the germline ends. Looked up from germline, CDR1 is SNHLY and CDR2 is FYNNEI. The CDR3 is CASSPLGYEQYF. The CDR3 coding sequence is TGTGCCAGCAGTCCGCTCGGCTACGAGCAGTACTTC.

The rearrangement joins TRBV30 to TRBJ2-5; D gene unclear. Trimming took off 2 bases at V and 5 bases at J, with 9 bases between the two ends. This CDR3 has 12 amino acids. CDR1 and CDR2 (germline): GTSNPN, SVGIG (reference sequence). CDR3 protein: CAWSTMGETQYF. CDR3 DNA: TGTGCCTGGAGTACTATGGGTGAGACCCAGTACTTC.

This clone was detected a few times. The rearrangement joins TRBV11-2 to TRBJ2-2; D unclear. The CDR3 is made up of 16 amino acids. V lost 5 bases, J lost 7 bases, and 20 bases lay in between. The germline gives CDR1 SGHAT, CDR2 FQNNGV. CDR3 sequence reads: CASSLGTLGQHGELFF. In DNA, the CDR3 is TGTGCCAGCAGCCTGGGCACGTTAGGGCAGCACGGGGAGCTGTTTTTT.

The genes are TRBV7-2 and TRBJ2-3; the D gene is possibly TRBD1 (5 bases). Germline assignment: CDR1 SGHTA and CDR2 FQGNSA. This CDR3 comprises 12 residues. The ends were cut back, 5 bases at V and 6 bases at J, with 9 bases in the middle. The CDR3 coding sequence is TGTGCCAGCAGCCTTCACAGGGATACGCAGTATTTT. This sequence encodes CASSLHRDTQYF.

Of note for this clone: Other DNA sequences in the sample encode the same CDR3. The genes are TRBV29-1 and TRBJ1-3, with 8 bases fitting TRBD1. The ends lost 4 bases at V and 3 bases at J; junction bases unmatched: 11. Germline lookup yields CDR1 SQVTM and CDR2 ANQGSEA. The CDR3 length is 16 residues. The CDR3 region has the DNA TGCAGCGTTGCGGCGTCAGGGGGCTACAATGGAAACACCATATATTTT. This translates into CSVAASGGYNGNTIYF. The variable domain in full, completed from reference TRBV29-1 and TRBJ1-3, reads SAVISQKPSRDICQRGTSLTIQCQVDSQVTMMFWYRQQPGQSLTLIATANQGSEATYESGFVIDKFPISRPNLTFSTLTVSNMSPEDSSIYLCSVAASGGYNGNTIYFGEGSWLTVV.

V gene TRBV7-8 combines with J gene TRBJ2-7; 8 bases line up with TRBD1. After removal of 1 base from V and 3 bases from J, the junction contained 2 bases not matched to a gene. The germline gives CDR1 SGHVS, CDR2 FQNEAQ. CDR3 length equals 14 residues. DNA for the CDR3: TGTGCCAGCAGCTTAGGGGACAGGAGCTACGAGCAGTACTTC. It specifies CASSLGDRSYEQYF.

This chain links TRBV6-5 with TRBJ2-7, with TRBD1 as a possible D gene (5 bases). The V gene's germline CDR1 is MNHEY and CDR2 SVGAGI. The length of the CDR3 is 13 residues. Trimming pared 4 bases from V and 11 bases from J, leaving 18 bases between. This chain's CDR3 is CASSLRRGSLEYF. The CDR3 nucleotides are TGTGCCAGCAGTTTACGAAGGGGCAGTCTTGAGTACTTC.

The V gene is TRBV6-6, the J gene TRBJ2-3; 11 bases line up with TRBD1. Per germline, CDR1 MNHNY and CDR2 SVGAGI (reference sequence). The CDR3 spans 16 residues. V lost 5 bases and J lost 4; bases outside the gene matches: 8. The CDR3 coding sequence is TGTGCCAGCAGTACAGGGGACAGGGGGGCGGCAGATACGCAGTATTTT. The encoded protein is CASSTGDRGAADTQYF.

Of note for this clone: An end of the junction differs from the germline gene, which may be a read error. The chain uses TRBV6-6 and TRBJ2-3; 9 bases match TRBD2. Germline V gene lookup returns CDR1 MNHNY and CDR2 SVGAGI (reference sequence). The length of the CDR3 is 14 residues. CDR3 residues: CASSPGTSKDTQYF. The CDR3 DNA sequence: TGTGCCAGCAGCCCTGGGACTAGCAAAGATACGCAGTATTTT.

This clone was picked up a small number of times. V and J are TRBV4-2 and TRBJ1-5, with 9 bases aligning to TRBD1. CDR1 is LGHNA and CDR2 is YNFKEQ in the germline V gene. J was trimmed by 4 bases and V by 0 bases; bases with no gene match: 7. The CDR3 loop spans 17 amino acids. The CDR3 bases are TGTGCCAGCAGCCAAGAATCTCGCGGGACAGGGAATCAGCCCCAGCATTTT. It encodes CASSQESRGTGNQPQHF.

On this clone: The junction departs from germline at one end; a sequencing error may be responsible. This chain uses TRBV6-1 with TRBJ2-5; 10 bases are shared with TRBD1. The CDR3 has 17 amino acids. In germline, CDR1 is MNHNS, CDR2 SASEGT. The chain's CDR3 is CASSARRGTGAFEIQYF. CDR3 sequence (DNA): TGTGCCAGCAGTGCCCGAAGGGGGACAGGGGCCTTTGAGATCCAGTACTTC.

As for this clone: In the same sample, other DNA sequences code for this CDR3. The chain carries TRBV6-5 and TRBJ2-1; TRBD1 might be the D (5 bases). Trimming shortened V by 8 bases and J by 5 bases, and 16 bases separated the two germline ends. The germline CDR1 and CDR2 sequences are MNHEY and SVGAGI. The CDR3 covers 14 residues. The CDR3 region has the DNA TGTGCCAGCGGCCGGCAGGGCACTAACAATGAGCAGTTCTTC. This gives the protein CASGRQGTNNEQFF.

This clone was seen many times. V is TRBV6-1 and J is TRBJ2-1, with 8 bases matching TRBD2. The CDR3 loop spans 15 amino acids. The germline V gene encodes CDR1 MNHNS and CDR2 SASEGT. Germline trimming cut 4 bases from V and 6 bases from J; bases unmatched to any gene: 8. The CDR3, as DNA: TGTGCCAGCAGTGGGACTAGCAGTTCGCCCAATGAGCAGTTCTTC. Translating gives CASSGTSSSPNEQFF.

The rearrangement links TRBV7-9 to TRBJ1-2, with D possibly TRBD1 on 6 matching bases. V lost 1 base to trimming and J lost 4 bases, with 13 bases between them. The CDR3 is 15 residues long. Germline V gene lookup returns CDR1 SEHNR and CDR2 FQNEAQ (reference sequence). CDR3 sequence reads: CASSLDWDTSYGYTF. CDR3 nucleotides: TGTGCCAGCAGCTTAGATTGGGACACCTCCTATGGCTACACCTTC.

This chain uses TRBV6-1 with TRBJ2-3; 9 positions agree with TRBD1. V was pared by 6 bases and J by 3 bases, with 7 bases of the junction left unmatched. The V gene's germline CDR1 is MNHNS and CDR2 SASEGT. This CDR3 spans 15 amino acids. Here the CDR3 reads CASSLRGTGTDTQYF. The CDR3 DNA reads TGTGCCAGCAGCTTGAGGGGGACAGGGACAGATACGCAGTATTTT.

The genes are TRBV6-6 and TRBJ2-3; 8 bases are shared with TRBD2. The CDR3 sequence is 16 residues long. The V gene's germline CDR1 is MNHNY and CDR2 SVGAGI (reference sequence). V trimming: 8 bases; J trimming: 3 bases; junction bases outside the gene matches: 13. In DNA form, the CDR3 reads TGTGCCAGCTTCGGGTGGGCTAGCGGGTCGACAGATACGCAGTATTTT. It translates to CASFGWASGSTDTQYF.

The chain combines TRBV2 with TRBJ2-1; D may be TRBD1 (5 bases). Trimming shortened V by 5 bases and J by 10 bases, and 21 bases separated the two germline ends. The germline CDR1 and CDR2 sequences are SNHLY and FYNNEI. This CDR3 is built from 15 residues. CDR3 coding DNA: TGTGCCAGCAGTTCCGACAGAGCAAGGGCAAACGAGCAGTTCTTC. The encoded protein is CASSSDRARANEQFF.

The V and J genes are TRBV19 and TRBJ2-3, with a weak D call TRBD2 (6 bases). This CDR3 contains 15 residues. The germline V and J ends were trimmed by 0 bases and 5 bases, with 12 bases remaining between them. Per germline, CDR1 LNHDA and CDR2 SQIVND (reference sequence). In nucleotides, the CDR3 is TGTGCCAGTAGTATAGATAACGGGGGAAAAGATACGCAGTATTTT. It is translated as CASSIDNGGKDTQYF.

This rearrangement joins TRBV4-1 to TRBJ1-1, with 7 bases lining up with TRBD1. This CDR3 contains 14 residues. Germline-derived CDR1 and CDR2 are MGHRA and YSYEKL. V was pared by 3 bases and J by 5 bases, with 6 bases of the junction left unmatched. CDR3 residues: CASSQGDRETEAFF. The CDR3 DNA follows: TGCGCCAGCAGCCAGGGCGACAGGGAGACTGAAGCTTTCTTT.

The rearrangement links TRBV7-9 to TRBJ1-1; TRBD1 might be the D (5 bases). Germline assignment: CDR1 SEHNR and CDR2 FQNEAQ (reference sequence). Trimming cost V 1 base and J 7 bases, with 13 bases left between them. The CDR3 contains 14 residues. CDR3 DNA: TGTGCCAGCAGCTTAGAAGGGGCAGTTGTTGAAGCTTTCTTT. Amino acid sequence: CASSLEGAVVEAFF.

The chain joins TRBV29-1 to TRBJ1-1, with TRBD1 identical over 8 bases. Looked up from germline, CDR1 is SQVTM and CDR2 is ANQGSEA. The CDR3 extends over 15 amino acids. The ends lost 3 bases at V and 2 bases at J; junction bases unmatched: 8. CDR3 DNA sequence: TGCAGCGTTGACAGGGGGCGCCGAGGAAACACTGAAGCTTTCTTT. This codes for CSVDRGRRGNTEAFF.

The chain carries TRBV29-1 and TRBJ2-1; D perhaps matches TRBD1 (6 bases). The length of the CDR3 is 11 residues. Deletions cut 0 bases from V and 11 bases from J, with 8 bases between. CDR1 and CDR2 from the germline V gene are SQVTM and ANQGSEA. The CDR3 loop reads CSVEEGAKQFF. The CDR3 coding sequence is TGCAGCGTTGAAGAGGGGGCAAAGCAGTTCTTC.

This rearrangement joins TRBV21-1 to TRBJ2-7; the table calls TRBD1, which could not be checked here. TRBV21-1 is listed as a pseudogene. This CDR3 contains 16 residues. The CDR3 spells CASSKKGGSTSYEQYF. The DNA of the CDR3 is TGTGCCAGCAGCAAAAAAGGGGGCTCGACGAGCTACGAGCAGTACTTC.

The chain couples TRBV25-1 to TRBJ2-7, with D perhaps assigned TRBD1 or TRBD2 (6 bases each). CDR1 is MGHDK and CDR2 is SYGVNS in the germline V gene. The V gene lost 3 bases and the J gene lost 5 bases, with 20 bases spanning the gap. The CDR3 covers 16 residues. The CDR3 loop is CASSDGRPNGGHEQYF. The DNA of the CDR3 is TGTGCCAGCAGTGATGGGCGGCCAAACGGGGGCCACGAGCAGTACTTC.